The 2 T cell receptor beta chains listed next were all sequenced from one sample in a study of T cell repertoires in aging, cancer and after chemotherapy. Peripheral blood genomic DNA, not sorted cells or RNA, was the template. TRB rearrangements spanning V, D and J were amplified using mixed TRB-A/B primers. TCRdb used MiXCR to reprocess the multiplex PCR reads, holding one entry per CDR3 protein. The sample consists of about 420 distinct CDR3 sequences, 35% to 40% of them appearing once. Sequenced input: blood. The receptor set was obtained from a human donor with a blood cancer.

The chain is built from TRBV5-5 and TRBJ2-1; D remains unclear. The CDR3 contains 14 residues. Trimming stripped 6 bases from V and 4 bases from J, with 14 bases between. CDR1 SGHKS and CDR2 YYEKEE come from the germline V gene (reference sequence). CDR3 loop: CASTPGLGYNEQFF. The DNA for the CDR3 is TGTGCCAGCACTCCGGGCCTAGGGTACAATGAGCAGTTCTTC.

V usage is TRBV6-5 and J usage is TRBJ1-2; 8 bases agree with TRBD1. Germline assignment: CDR1 MNHEY and CDR2 SVGAGI. This CDR3 has 15 amino acids. J gave up 8 bases and V 2 bases, and 10 bases lay outside the gene matches. The CDR3 sequence: CASSYGRTGRDGYTF. The CDR3 DNA sequence: TGTGCCAGCAGTTACGGTCGGACAGGGCGAGACGGCTACACCTTC.